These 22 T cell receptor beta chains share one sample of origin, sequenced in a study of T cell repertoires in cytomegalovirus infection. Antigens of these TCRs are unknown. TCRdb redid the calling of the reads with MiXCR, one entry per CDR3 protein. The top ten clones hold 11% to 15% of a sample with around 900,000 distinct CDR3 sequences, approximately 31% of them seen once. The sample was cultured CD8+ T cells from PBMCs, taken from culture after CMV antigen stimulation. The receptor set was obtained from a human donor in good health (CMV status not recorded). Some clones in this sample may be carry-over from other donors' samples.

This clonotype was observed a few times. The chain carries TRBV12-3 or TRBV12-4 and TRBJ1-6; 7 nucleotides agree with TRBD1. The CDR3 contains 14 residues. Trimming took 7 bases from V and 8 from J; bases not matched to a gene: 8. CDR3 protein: CASNSQGIYSPLHF. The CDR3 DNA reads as TGTGCCAGCAATTCACAGGGGATATATTCACCCCTCCACTTT.

CDR3 protein: CASDGTGVYEQYF. In DNA, the CDR3 is TGTGCTAGTGACGGGACAGGGGTCTACGAGCAGTACTTC. The genes are TRBV12-5 and TRBJ2-7; TRBD1 aligns across 10 bases. This CDR3 spans 13 amino acids. The V segment lost 7 bases and the J segment 3 bases; nucleotides outside the gene matches: 3. Germline V gene data show CDR1 as LGHNT and CDR2 as FRNRAP.

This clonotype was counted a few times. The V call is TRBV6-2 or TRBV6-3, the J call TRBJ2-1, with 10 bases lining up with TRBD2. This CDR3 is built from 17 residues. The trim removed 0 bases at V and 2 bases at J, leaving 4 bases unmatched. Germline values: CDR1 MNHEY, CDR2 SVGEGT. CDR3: CASSYSLAGVTYNEQFF. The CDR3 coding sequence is TGTGCCAGCAGTTACTCCCTAGCGGGGGTGACCTACAATGAGCAGTTCTTC.

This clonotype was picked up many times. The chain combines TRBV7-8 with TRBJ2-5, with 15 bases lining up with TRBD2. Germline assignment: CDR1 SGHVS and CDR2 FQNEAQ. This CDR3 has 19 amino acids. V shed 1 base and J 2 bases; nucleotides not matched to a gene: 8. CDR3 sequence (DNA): TGTGCCAGCAGCTTAGAGGGGGTGGGGACTAGCGGGGGGCAAGAGACCCAGTACTTC. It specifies CASSLEGVGTSGGQETQYF. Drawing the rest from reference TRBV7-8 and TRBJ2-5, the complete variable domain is GAGVSQSPRYKVAKRGQDVALRCDPISGHVSLFWYQQALGQGPEFLTYFQNEAQLDKSGLPSDRFFAERPEGSVSTLKIQRTQQEDSAVYLCASSLEGVGTSGGQETQYFGPGTRLLVL.

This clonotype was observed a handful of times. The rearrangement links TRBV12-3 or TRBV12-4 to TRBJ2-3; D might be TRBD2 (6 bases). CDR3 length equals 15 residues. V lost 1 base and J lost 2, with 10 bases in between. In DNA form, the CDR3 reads TGTGCCAGCAGTTTAGTCGGGACTGTCACAGATACGCAGTATTTT. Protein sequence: CASSLVGTVTDTQYF.

In DNA form, the CDR3 reads TGTGCCAGCAGTTACACCGGGGGTATTGAGCAGTTCTTC. Translating gives CASSYTGGIEQFF. The chain combines TRBV6-2 or TRBV6-3 with TRBJ2-1; TRBD2 is a possible D gene (6 bases). CDR3 length equals 13 residues. Germline CDR1 is MNHEY and CDR2 is SVGEGT. V lost 2 bases, J lost 9 bases, and 11 bases lay in between.

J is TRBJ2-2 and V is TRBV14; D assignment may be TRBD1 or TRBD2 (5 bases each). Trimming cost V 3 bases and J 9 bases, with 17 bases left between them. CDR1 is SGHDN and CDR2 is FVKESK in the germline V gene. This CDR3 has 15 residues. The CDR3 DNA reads TGTGCCAGCAGCCAGCCCCCGGGACCCCGGTGGGAGCTGTTTTTT. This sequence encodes CASSQPPGPRWELFF.

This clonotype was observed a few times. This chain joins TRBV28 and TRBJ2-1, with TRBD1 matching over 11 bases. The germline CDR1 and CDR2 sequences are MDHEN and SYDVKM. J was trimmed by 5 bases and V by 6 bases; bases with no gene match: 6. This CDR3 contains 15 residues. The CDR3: CASSSGQGANNEQFF. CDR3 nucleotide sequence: TGTGCCAGCAGCTCCGGACAGGGGGCTAACAATGAGCAGTTCTTC. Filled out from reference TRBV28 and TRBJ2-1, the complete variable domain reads DVKVTQSSRYLVKRTGEKVFLECVQDMDHENMFWYRQDPGLGLRLIYFSYDVKMKEKGDIPEGYSVSREKKERFSLILESASTNQTSMYLCASSSGQGANNEQFFGPGTRLTVL.

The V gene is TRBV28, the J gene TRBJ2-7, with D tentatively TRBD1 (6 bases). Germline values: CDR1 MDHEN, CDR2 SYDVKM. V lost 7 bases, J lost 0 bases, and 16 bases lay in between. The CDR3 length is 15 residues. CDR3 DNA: TGTGCCAGCACCGAGCAGGGGCGGTACTCCTACGAGCAGTACTTC. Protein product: CASTEQGRYSYEQYF.

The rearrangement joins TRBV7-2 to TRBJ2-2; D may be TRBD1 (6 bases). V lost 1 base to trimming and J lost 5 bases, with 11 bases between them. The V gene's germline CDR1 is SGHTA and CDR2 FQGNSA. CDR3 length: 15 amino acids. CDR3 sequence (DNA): TGTGCCAGCAGCTTAGGTGGGGGCGGAACCGGGGAGCTGTTTTTT. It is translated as CASSLGGGGTGELFF. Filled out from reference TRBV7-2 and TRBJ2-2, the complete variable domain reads GAGVSQSPSNKVTEKGKDVELRCDPISGHTALYWYRQSLGQGLEFLIYFQGNSAPDKSGLPSDRFSAERTGGSVSTLTIQRTQQEDSAVYLCASSLGGGGTGELFFGEGSRLTVL.

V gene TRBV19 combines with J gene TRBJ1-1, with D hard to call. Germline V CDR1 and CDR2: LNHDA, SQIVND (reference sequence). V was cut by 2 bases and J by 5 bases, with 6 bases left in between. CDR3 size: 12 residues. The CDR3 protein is CASSIMGTEAFF. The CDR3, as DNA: TGTGCCAGTAGTATAATGGGTACTGAAGCTTTCTTT.

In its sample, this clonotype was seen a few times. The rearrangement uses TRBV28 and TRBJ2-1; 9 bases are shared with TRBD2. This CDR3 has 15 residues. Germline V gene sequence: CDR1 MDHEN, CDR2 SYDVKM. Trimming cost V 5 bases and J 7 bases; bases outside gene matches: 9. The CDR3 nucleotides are TGTGCCAGCAGTCAAGCGGGGGGACCTCCTAATGAGCAGTTCTTC. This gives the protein CASSQAGGPPNEQFF.

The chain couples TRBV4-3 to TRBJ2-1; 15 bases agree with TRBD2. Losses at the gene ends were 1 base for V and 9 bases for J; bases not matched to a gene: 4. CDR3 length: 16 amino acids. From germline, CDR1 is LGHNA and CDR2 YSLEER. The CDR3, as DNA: TGCGCCAGCAGCCAAGGGGCGGGACTAGCGGGGGGTGAGCAGTTCTTC. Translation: CASSQGAGLAGGEQFF.

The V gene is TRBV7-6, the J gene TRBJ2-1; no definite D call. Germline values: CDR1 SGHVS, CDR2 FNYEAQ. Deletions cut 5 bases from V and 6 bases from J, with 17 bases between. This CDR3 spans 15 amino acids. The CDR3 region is CASSRPGFGPNEQFF. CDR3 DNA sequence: TGTGCCAGCAGCCGTCCGGGTTTCGGGCCCAATGAGCAGTTCTTC.

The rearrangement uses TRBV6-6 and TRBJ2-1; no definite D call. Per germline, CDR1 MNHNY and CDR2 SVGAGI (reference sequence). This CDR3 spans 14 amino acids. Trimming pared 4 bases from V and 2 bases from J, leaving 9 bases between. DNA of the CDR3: TGTGCCAGCAGTTCCCGCCGGACCTACAATGAGCAGTTCTTC. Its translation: CASSSRRTYNEQFF.

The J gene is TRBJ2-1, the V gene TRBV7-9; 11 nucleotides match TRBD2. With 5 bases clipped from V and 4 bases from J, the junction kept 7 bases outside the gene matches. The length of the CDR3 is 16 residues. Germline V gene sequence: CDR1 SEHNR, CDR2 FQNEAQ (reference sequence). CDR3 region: CASSKMTSGVYNEQFF. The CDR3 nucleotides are TGTGCCAGCAGCAAAATGACTAGCGGGGTTTACAATGAGCAGTTCTTC.

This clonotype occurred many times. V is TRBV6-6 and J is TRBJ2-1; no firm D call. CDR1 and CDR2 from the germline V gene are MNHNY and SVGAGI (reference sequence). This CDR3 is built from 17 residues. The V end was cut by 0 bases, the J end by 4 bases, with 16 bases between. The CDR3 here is CASSYSSLQNIYNEQFF. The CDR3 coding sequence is TGTGCCAGCAGTTACTCGAGTCTGCAGAACATTTACAATGAGCAGTTCTTC.

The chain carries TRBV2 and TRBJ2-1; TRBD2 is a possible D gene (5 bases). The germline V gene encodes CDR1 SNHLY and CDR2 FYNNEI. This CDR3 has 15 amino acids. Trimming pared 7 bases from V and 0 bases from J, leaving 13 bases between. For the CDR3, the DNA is TGTGCCAGCACCTCGGAGGATAGCTCCTACAATGAGCAGTTCTTC. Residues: CASTSEDSSYNEQFF.

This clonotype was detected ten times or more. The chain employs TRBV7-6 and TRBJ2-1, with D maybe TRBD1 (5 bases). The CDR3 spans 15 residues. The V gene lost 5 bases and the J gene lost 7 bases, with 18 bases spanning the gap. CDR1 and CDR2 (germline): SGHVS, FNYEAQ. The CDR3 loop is CASSPLAQGRNEQFF. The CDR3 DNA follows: TGTGCCAGCAGCCCCCTCGCCCAGGGCCGAAATGAGCAGTTCTTC. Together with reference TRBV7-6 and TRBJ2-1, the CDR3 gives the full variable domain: GAGVSQSPRYKVTKRGQDVALRCDPISGHVSLYWYRQALGQGPEFLTYFNYEAQQDKSGLPNDRFSAERPEGSISTLTIQRTEQRDSAMYRCASSPLAQGRNEQFFGPGTRLTVL.

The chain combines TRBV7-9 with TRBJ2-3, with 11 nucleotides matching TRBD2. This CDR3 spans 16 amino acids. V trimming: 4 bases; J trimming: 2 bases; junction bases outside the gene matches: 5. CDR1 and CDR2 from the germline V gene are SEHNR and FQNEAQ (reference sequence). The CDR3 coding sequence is TGTGCCAGCAGCTCACTAGCGGGGGCCCTCACAGATACGCAGTATTTT. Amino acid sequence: CASSSLAGALTDTQYF.

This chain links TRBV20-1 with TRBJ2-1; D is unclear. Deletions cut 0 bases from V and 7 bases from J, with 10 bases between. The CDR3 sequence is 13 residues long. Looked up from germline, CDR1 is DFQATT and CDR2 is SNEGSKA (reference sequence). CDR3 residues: CSARDFQRNEQFF. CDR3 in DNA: TGCAGTGCTAGAGATTTCCAGAGAAATGAGCAGTTCTTC.

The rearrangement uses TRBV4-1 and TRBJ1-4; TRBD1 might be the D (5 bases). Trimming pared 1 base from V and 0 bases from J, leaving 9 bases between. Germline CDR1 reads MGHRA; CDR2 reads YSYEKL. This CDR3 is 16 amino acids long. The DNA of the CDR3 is TGCGCCAGCAGCCAAGCGGCGGGGGCAACTAATGAAAAACTGTTTTTT. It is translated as CASSQAAGATNEKLFF.